The entry below describes one T cell receptor (beta chain). Building of the TCR beta libraries involved iRepertoire HTBI primers and Arm-PCR of CDR3 regions. Using its own MiXCR run on the multiplex PCR reads, TCRdb lists one record per CDR3 protein. This table holds about 310,000 distinct CDR3 sequences, roughly 21% found once. The CDR3 totals 17 residues. CDR1 LGHNA and CDR2 YSLEER come from the germline V gene. Trimming pared 0 bases from V and 3 bases from J, leaving 18 bases between. The time point denotes: persistent/refractory GD, antithyroid drugs over 5 years with positive TRAb. PBMC RNA was the source of the TCR library. These data originate in a study of regulatory T cells in long-lasting Graves disease.

The source is a female donor with Graves disease. The J gene is TRBJ2-7, the V gene TRBV4-3; a possible D gene is TRBD1 (6 bases). The sample was peripheral blood mononuclear cells (PBMCs), taken when the disease was refractory, from a patient treated with antithyroid drugs. The CDR3 DNA is TGCGCCAGCAGCCAAGAGGTCCTAAGACAGGTCAACTACGAGCAGTACTTC. Translation gives CASSQEVLRQVNYEQYF.